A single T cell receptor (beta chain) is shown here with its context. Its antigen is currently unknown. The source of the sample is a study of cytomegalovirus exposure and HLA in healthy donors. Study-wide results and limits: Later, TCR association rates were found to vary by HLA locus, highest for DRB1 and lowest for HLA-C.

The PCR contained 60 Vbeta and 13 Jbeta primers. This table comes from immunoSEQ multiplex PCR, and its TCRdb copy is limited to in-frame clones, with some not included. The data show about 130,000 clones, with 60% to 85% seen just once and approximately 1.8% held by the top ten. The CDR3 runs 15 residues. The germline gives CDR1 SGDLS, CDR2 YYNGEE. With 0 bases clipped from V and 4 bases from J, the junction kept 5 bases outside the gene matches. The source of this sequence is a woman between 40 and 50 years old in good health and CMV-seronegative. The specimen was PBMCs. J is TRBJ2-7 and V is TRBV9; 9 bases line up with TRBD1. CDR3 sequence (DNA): TGTGCCAGCAGCGTAGATGACAGGGGGGCGTACGAGCAGTACTTC. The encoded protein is CASSVDDRGAYEQYF.